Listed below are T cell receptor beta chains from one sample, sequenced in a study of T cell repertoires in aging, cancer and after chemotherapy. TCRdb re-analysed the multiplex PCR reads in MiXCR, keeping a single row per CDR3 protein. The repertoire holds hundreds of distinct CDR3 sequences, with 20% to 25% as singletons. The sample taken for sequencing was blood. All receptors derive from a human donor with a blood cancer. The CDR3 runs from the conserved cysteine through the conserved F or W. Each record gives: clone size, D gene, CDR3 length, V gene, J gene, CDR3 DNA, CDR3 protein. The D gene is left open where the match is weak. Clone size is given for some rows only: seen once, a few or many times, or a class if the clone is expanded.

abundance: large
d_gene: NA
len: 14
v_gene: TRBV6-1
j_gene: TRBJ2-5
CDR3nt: TGTGCCAGCAGTGTCCAGGGTTGGGAAAAGACCCAGTACTTC
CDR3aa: CASSVQGWEKTQYF

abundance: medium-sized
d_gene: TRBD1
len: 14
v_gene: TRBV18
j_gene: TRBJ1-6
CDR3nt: TGTGCCAGCTCACCGGGACAGGGTAATTCACCCCTCCACTTT
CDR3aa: CASSPGQGNSPLHF

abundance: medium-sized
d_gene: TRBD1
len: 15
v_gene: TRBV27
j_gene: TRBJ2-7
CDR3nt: TGTGCCAGCAGTTCCCCCGGGACAGGGTACCACGAGCAGTACTTC
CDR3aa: CASSSPGTGYHEQYF

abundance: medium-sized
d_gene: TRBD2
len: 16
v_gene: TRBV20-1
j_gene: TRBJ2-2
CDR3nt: TGCAGTGCTAGAGTAGGCGGGAGTAGTATTTCCGGGGAGCTGTTTTTT
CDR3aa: CSARVGGSSISGELFF

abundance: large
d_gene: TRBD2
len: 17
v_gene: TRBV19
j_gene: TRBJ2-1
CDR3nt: TGTGCCAGTAGTATGGAGCTAGGGACTAGCGGCTACAATGAGCAGTTCTTC
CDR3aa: CASSMELGTSGYNEQFF

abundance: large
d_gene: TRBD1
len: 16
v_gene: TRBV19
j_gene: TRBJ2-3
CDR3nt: TGTGCCACCAAACCCCTGACAGGGTACTACGCAGATACGCAGTATTTT
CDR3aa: CATKPLTGYYADTQYF

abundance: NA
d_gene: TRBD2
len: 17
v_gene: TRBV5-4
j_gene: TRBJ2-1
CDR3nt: TGTGCCAGCAGCCGGGCTAGCGGGGGGCTATCCTACAATGAGCAGTTCTTC
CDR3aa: CASSRASGGLSYNEQFF

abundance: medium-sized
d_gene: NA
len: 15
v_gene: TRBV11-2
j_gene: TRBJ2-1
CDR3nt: TGTGCCAGCAGCTTAGGGGCTAGCGCCTACAATGAGCAGTTCTTC
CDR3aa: CASSLGASAYNEQFF

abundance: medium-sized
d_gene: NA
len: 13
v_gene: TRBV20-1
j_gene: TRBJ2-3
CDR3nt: TGCAGTGCTAGAGTACCGAGCACAGATACGCAGTATTTT
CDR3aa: CSARVPSTDTQYF

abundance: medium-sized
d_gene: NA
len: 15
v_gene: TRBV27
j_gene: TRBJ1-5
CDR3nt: TGTGCCAGCAGCCGAGGGACGCACAGTAATCAGCCCCAGCATTTT
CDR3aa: CASSRGTHSNQPQHF

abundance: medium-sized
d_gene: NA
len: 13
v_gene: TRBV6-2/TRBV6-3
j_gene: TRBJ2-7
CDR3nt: TGTGCCAGCAGTTATTTGGGGTTCTACGAGCAGTACTTC
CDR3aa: CASSYLGFYEQYF

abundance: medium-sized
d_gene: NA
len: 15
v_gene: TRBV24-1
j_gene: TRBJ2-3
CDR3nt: TGTGCCACCAGTGATAGGGAAACTAGCACAGATACGCAGTATTTT
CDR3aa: CATSDRETSTDTQYF

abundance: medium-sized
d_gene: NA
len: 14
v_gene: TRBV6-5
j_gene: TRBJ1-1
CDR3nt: TGTGCCAGCAGTACACGCGGGAAGAACACTGAAGCTTTCTTT
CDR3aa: CASSTRGKNTEAFF

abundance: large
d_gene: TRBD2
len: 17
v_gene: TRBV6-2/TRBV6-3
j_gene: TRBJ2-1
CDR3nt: TGTGCCAGCAGTTACATGATAGCGGGAGGGATTGGCAATGAGCAGTTCTTC
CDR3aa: CASSYMIAGGIGNEQFF

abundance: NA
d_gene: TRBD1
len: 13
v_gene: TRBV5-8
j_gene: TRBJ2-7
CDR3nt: TGTGCCAGCCTCCGGGACAGGGCCTACGAGCAGTACTTC
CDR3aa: CASLRDRAYEQYF

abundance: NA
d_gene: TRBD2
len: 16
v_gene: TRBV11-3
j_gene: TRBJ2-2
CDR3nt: TGTGCCAGCAGCTTTGTCGGCGGGAGGGCCACCGGGGAGCTGTTTTTT
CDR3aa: CASSFVGGRATGELFF